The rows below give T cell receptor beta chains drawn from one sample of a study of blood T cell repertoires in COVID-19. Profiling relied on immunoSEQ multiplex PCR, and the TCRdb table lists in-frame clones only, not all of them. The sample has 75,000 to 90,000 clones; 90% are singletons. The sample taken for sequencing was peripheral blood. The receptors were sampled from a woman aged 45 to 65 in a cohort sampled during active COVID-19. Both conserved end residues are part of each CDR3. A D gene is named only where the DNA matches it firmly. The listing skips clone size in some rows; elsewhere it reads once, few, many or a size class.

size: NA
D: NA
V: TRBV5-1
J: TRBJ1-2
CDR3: CASSLAPQGPGGYTF
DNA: TGCGCCAGCAGCTTGGCCCCCCAGGGGCCAGGCGGCTACACCTTC

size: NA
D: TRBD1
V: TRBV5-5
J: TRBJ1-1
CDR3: CASSLGTTGWTEAFF
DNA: TGTGCCAGCAGCTTGGGGACGACAGGGTGGACTGAAGCTTTCTTT

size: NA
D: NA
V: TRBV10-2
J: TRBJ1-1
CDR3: CASSESQGFSMNTEAFF
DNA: TGCGCCAGCAGTGAAAGCCAGGGCTTCTCAATGAACACTGAAGCTTTCTTT

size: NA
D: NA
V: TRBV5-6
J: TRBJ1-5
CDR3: CASSLRGRSNQPQHF
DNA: TGTGCCAGCAGCTTGAGGGGTCGTAGCAATCAGCCCCAGCATTTT

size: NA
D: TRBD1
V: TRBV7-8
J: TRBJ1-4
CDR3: CASSLALTGALEKLFF
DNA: TGTGCCAGCAGCTTAGCCCTGACAGGGGCATTAGAAAAACTGTTTTTT

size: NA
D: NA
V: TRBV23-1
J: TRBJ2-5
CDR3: CASLGRGRSQETQYF
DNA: TGCGCCAGCTTGGGAAGGGGGAGATCCCAAGAGACCCAGTACTTC

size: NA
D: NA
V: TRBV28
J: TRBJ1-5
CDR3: CASSLREGVESNQPQHF
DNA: TGTGCCAGCAGTTTAAGAGAAGGGGTGGAGAGCAATCAGCCCCAGCATTTT

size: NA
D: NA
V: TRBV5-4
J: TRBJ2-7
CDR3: CASSIRGGIDEQYF
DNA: TGTGCCAGCAGCATTAGGGGGGGGATAGACGAGCAGTACTTC

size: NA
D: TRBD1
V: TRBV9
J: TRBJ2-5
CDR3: CASSPGQGVQETQYF
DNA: TGTGCCAGCAGCCCGGGACAGGGGGTTCAAGAGACCCAGTACTTC

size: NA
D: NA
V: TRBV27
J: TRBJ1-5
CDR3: CASSFQGYHQPQHF
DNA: TGTGCCAGCAGCTTTCAGGGATACCATCAGCCCCAGCATTTT

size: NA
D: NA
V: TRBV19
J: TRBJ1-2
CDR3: CASSISGQRLMGYTF
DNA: TGTGCCAGTAGTATATCTGGACAGAGGCTCATGGGCTACACCTTC

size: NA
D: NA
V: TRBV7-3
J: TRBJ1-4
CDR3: CASSLGGINEKLFF
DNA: TGTGCCAGCAGCTTAGGAGGGATTAATGAAAAACTGTTTTTT

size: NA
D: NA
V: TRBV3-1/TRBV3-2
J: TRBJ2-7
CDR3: CASRAGSSYEQYF
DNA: TGTGCCAGCAGAGCGGGTTCCTCCTACGAGCAGTACTTC

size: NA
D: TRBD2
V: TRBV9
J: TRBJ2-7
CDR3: CASSAGLAGAVEQYF
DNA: TGTGCCAGCAGCGCCGGACTAGCGGGAGCTGTAGAGCAGTACTTC

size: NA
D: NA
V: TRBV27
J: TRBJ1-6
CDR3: CASRRQNSPLHF
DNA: TGTGCCAGCAGACGACAGAATTCACCCCTCCACTTT

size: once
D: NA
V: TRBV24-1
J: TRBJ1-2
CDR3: CATSDPRTDRRGYTF
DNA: TGTGCCACCAGTGATCCTAGGACAGATCGAAGAGGCTACACCTTC

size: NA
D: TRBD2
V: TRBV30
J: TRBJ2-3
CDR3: CAWSRLAGDTQYF
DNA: TGTGCCTGGAGCCGACTAGCGGGAGATACGCAGTATTTT

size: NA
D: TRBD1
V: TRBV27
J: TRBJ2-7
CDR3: CASSKQGADTYEQYF
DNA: TGTGCCAGCAGTAAACAGGGGGCGGATACCTACGAGCAGTACTTC

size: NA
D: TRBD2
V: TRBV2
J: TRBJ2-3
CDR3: CASSESSGRAGDTQYF
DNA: TGTGCCAGCAGTGAATCTAGCGGGAGGGCCGGGGATACGCAGTATTTT

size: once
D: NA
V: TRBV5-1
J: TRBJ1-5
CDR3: CASSLYIDQPQHF
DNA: TGCGCCAGCAGCTTGTACATCGATCAGCCCCAGCATTTT

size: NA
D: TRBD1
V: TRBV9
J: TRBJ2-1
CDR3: CASSSGQVGEQFF
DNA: TGTGCCAGCAGCTCGGGACAGGTGGGTGAGCAGTTCTTC

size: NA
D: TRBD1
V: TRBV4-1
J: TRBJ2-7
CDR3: CASSQDGTGAYEQYF
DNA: TGCGCCAGCAGCCAAGACGGGACAGGGGCCTACGAGCAGTACTTC

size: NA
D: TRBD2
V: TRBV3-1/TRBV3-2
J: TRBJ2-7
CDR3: CASSQARGREFYEQYF
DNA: TGTGCCAGCAGCCAAGCAAGAGGGAGGGAATTCTACGAGCAGTACTTC

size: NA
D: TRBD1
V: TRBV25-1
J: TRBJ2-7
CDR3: CASSEFGTGGYSYEQYF
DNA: TGTGCCAGCAGTGAATTCGGGACAGGGGGCTACTCCTACGAGCAGTACTTC

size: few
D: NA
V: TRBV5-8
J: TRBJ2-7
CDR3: CASSLYGAYEQYF
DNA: TGTGCCAGCAGCTTGTACGGAGCCTACGAGCAGTACTTC

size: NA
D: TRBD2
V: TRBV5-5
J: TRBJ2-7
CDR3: CASSLASGAVYEQYF
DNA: TGTGCCAGCAGCTTGGCTAGCGGGGCAGTCTACGAGCAGTACTTC

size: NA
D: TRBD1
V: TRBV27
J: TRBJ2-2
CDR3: CASSFRGTGNTGELFF
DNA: TGTGCCAGCAGTTTTCGGGGGACAGGGAACACCGGGGAGCTGTTTTTT

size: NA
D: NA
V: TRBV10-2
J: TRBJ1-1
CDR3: CASSDVGHLKGTEAFF
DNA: TGCGCCAGCAGTGATGTCGGACATCTTAAGGGCACTGAAGCTTTCTTT

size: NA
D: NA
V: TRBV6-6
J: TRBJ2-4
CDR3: CASSYVPPGAKNIQYF
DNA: TGTGCCAGCAGTTACGTCCCCCCAGGGGCCAAAAACATTCAGTACTTC

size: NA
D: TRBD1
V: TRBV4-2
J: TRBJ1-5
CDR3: CASGQGNQPQHF
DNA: TGTGCCAGCGGACAGGGTAACCAGCCCCAGCATTTT

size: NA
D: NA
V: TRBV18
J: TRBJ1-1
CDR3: CASSPTQGAAGEAFF
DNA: TGTGCCAGCTCACCGACGCAAGGAGCAGCCGGTGAAGCTTTCTTT

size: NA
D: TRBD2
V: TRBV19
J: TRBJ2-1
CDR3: CASSTLAGVVNEQFF
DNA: TGTGCCAGTAGTACCCTAGCGGGAGTCGTCAATGAGCAGTTCTTC

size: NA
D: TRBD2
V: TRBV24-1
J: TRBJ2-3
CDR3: CATSDLSSGSVMTGTDTQYF
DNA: TGTGCCACCAGTGATTTATCTAGCGGGAGTGTTATGACGGGCACAGATACGCAGTATTTT

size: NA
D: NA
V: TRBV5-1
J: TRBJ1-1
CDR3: CASSSGTSEAFF
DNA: TGCGCCAGCAGCTCCGGGACAAGCGAAGCTTTCTTT

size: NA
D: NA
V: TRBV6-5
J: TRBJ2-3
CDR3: CAIYRTLVTDTQYF
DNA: TGTGCCATTTACAGGACGCTTGTCACAGATACGCAGTATTTT

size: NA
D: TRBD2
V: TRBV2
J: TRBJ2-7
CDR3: CASRGSGTGSYEQYF
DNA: TGTGCCAGCAGGGGTAGCGGGACGGGAAGCTACGAGCAGTACTTC

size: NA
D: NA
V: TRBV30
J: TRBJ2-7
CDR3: CAWSVRRFSYEQYF
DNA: TGTGCCTGGAGTGTACGCAGGTTTTCCTACGAGCAGTACTTC

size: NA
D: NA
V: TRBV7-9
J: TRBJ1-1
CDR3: CASSFQQGGTEAFF
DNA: TGTGCCAGCAGCTTCCAGCAGGGTGGAACTGAAGCTTTCTTT

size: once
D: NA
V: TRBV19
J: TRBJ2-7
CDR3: CASSHTGHEQYF
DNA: TGTGCCAGTAGTCACACAGGTCACGAGCAGTACTTC

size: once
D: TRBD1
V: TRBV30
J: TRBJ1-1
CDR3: CAWRGPGQVPTEAFF
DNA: TGTGCCTGGAGGGGGCCGGGACAGGTTCCCACTGAAGCTTTCTTT

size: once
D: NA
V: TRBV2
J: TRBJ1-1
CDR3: CASTLEAEAFF
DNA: TGTGCCAGCACATTAGAAGCTGAAGCTTTCTTT

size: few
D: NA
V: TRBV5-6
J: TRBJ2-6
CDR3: CASSLVGLGVSGANVLTF
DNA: TGTGCCAGCAGCTTGGTGGGCCTCGGGGTCTCTGGGGCCAACGTCCTGACTTTC

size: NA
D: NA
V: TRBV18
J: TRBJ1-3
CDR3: CASSPSGTEDTIYF
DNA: TGTGCCAGCTCACCAAGTGGCACCGAGGACACCATATATTTT

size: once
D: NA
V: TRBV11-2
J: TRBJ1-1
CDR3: CASSRPPGDYTEAFF
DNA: TGTGCCAGCAGCCGCCCCCCCGGGGATTACACTGAAGCTTTCTTT

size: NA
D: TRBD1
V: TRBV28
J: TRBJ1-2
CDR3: CASSLGTGGQRGGYTF
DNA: TGTGCCAGCAGTTTGGGGACAGGGGGGCAAAGAGGTGGCTACACCTTC

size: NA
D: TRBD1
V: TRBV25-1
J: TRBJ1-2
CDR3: CASSPETGGVRGYTF
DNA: TGTGCCAGCAGTCCTGAGACAGGGGGAGTTCGAGGCTACACCTTC

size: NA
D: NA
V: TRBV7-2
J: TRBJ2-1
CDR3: CASSVGSGSYNEQFF
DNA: TGTGCCAGCAGCGTCGGGAGTGGCTCCTACAATGAGCAGTTCTTC

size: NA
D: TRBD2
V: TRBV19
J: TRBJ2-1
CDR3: CASSIGRAIAGERYNEQFF
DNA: TGTGCCAGTAGTATAGGGAGGGCCATAGCGGGAGAGAGATACAATGAGCAGTTCTTC

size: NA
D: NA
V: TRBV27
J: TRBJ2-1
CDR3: CASSATGSHSEQFF
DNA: TGTGCCAGCAGTGCTACCGGGAGCCACAGTGAGCAGTTCTTC

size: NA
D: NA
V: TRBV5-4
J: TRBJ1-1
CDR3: CASSLDRSEAFF
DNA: TGTGCCAGCAGCTTGGACAGATCTGAAGCTTTCTTT

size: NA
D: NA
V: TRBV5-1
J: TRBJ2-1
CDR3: CASSLGGEFYNEQFF
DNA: TGCGCCAGCAGCTTGGGCGGGGAATTCTACAATGAGCAGTTCTTC

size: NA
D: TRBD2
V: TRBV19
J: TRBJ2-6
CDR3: CASSPPSGKLTPGANVLTF
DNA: TGTGCCAGTAGTCCCCCTAGCGGGAAGCTAACCCCGGGGGCCAACGTCCTGACTTTC

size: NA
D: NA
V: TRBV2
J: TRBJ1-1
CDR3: CASSPQFTEAFF
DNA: TGTGCCAGCAGTCCACAGTTCACTGAAGCTTTCTTT

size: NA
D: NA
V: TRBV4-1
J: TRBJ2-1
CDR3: CASSQSRGSATYNEQFF
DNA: TGCGCCAGCAGCCAATCCCGGGGTAGCGCAACCTACAATGAGCAGTTCTTC

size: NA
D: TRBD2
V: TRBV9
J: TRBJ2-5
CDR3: CASSVMGTSETQYF
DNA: TGTGCCAGCAGCGTTATGGGGACTAGCGAGACCCAGTACTTC